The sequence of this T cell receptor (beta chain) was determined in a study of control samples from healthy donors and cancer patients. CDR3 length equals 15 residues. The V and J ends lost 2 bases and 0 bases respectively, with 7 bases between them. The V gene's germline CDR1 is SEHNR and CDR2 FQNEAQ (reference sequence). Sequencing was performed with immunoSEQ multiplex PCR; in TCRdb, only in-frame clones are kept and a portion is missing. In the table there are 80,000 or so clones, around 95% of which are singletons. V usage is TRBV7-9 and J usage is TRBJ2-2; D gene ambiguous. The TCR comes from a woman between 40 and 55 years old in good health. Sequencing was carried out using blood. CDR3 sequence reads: CASSLIGTNTGELFF. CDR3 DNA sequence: TGTGCCAGCAGCTTAATTGGGACGAACACCGGGGAGCTGTTTTTT. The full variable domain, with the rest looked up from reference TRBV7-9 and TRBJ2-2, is DTGVSQNPRHKITKRGQNVTFRCDPISEHNRLYWYRQTLGQGPEFLTYFQNEAQLEKSRLLSDRFSAERPKGSFSTLEIQRTEQGDSAMYLCASSLIGTNTGELFFGEGSRLTVL.